The entry that follows covers one T cell receptor (beta chain) sequence. CDR3 length: 16 amino acids. Trimming cost V 5 bases and J 2 bases; bases outside gene matches: 8. Germline lookup yields CDR1 SGHTA and CDR2 FQGNSA. In the original analysis: Cell counts per sample came from amplifying reference gene primers. Sequencing used immunoSEQ multiplex PCR; TCRdb keeps in-frame clones, though not all of them. V and J calls and clone size are given by that table; D and trimming were obtained from the DNA. Of almost 95,000 clones detected, around 85% appear once; the ten largest clones hold 18%. This entry comes from a study of blood T cell repertoires in COVID-19. Across the study: Acute and convalescent COVID-19 specimens originated in the United States, Italy and Spain. From T cells, B-cell-depleted T cells, or PBMCs came the material, which was cDNA or gDNA.

Seattle's cohort entered during active infection and was followed longitudinally. This chain connects TRBV7-2 to TRBJ2-4; 8 positions agree with TRBD2. Material for sequencing was peripheral blood. The sequence was obtained from a woman in her sixties or seventies with COVID-19, enrolled during active disease. The CDR3 loop is CASSPTSVVSKNIQYF. CDR3 coding DNA: TGTGCCAGCAGCCCGACTAGCGTGGTATCCAAAAACATTCAGTACTTC. Variable domain in full (rest from reference TRBV7-2 and TRBJ2-4): GAGVSQSPSNKVTEKGKDVELRCDPISGHTALYWYRQSLGQGLEFLIYFQGNSAPDKSGLPSDRFSAERTGGSVSTLTIQRTQQEDSAVYLCASSPTSVVSKNIQYFGAGTRLSVL.